Described below is a single TCR beta chain sequence and its context. Antigen unknown. Germline-derived CDR1 and CDR2 are MDHEN and SYDVKM. With 6 bases clipped from V and 5 bases from J, the junction kept 8 bases outside the gene matches. There are 15 residues in the CDR3. These data belong to a study of Ad26.COV2.S vaccination and SARS-CoV-2 variants. Findings and limits, study-wide: Breadth, reportedly substantial, characterized the spike-specific CD8+ and CD4+ T cell responses after vaccination.

The table came from immunoSEQ multiplex PCR; TCRdb's copy has only in-frame clones and leaves some out. The profile shows about 480,000 clones, 87% of them singletons. The treatment here: 15 to 20 received Ad26.COV2.S at low or high dose, single or two shots; about 5 received placebo; per-sample allocation not given. Each sample was drawn 63 days after the first injection (of vaccine or placebo). The sequence was obtained from a person between 18 and 65 years old who received the Ad26.COV2.S COVID-19 vaccine or a placebo. The rearrangement uses TRBV28 and TRBJ2-2; 8 nucleotides line up with TRBD2. Sequencing used peripheral blood, obtained in a trial of Ad26.COV2.S vaccine versus placebo. CDR3 DNA: TGTGCCAGCAGCGGCAGCGGGAGCTATACCGGGGAGCTGTTTTTT. The encoded protein is CASSGSGSYTGELFF.